A selection of T cell receptor beta chains follows, all from one sample in a study of technical replicates of blood from a handful of donors. The method was immunoSEQ multiplex PCR; TCRdb's version includes in-frame clones alone and lacks a portion of them. The table records approximately 59,000 clones, more than 75% of them present only once. The sample was PBMCs. The receptor source for this set is a human donor in good health. Some clones in this sample may be carry-over from other donors' samples. The CDR3 runs from the conserved cysteine through the conserved F or W. A D gene is named only where the DNA matches it firmly. Size values are once, few and many counts, or a class for expanded clones, and some rows have none.

J: TRBJ1-3
D: NA
V: TRBV5-8
length: 16
size: NA
DNA: TGTGCCAGCGCCAAGGCGGGGGATTACTCTGGAAACACCATATATTTT
CDR3: CASAKAGDYSGNTIYF

J: TRBJ1-4
D: TRBD1
V: TRBV5-4
length: 14
size: NA
DNA: TGTGCCACAACAGGGGACGGAACTAATGAAAAACTGTTTTTT
CDR3: CATTGDGTNEKLFF

J: TRBJ2-5
D: TRBD1
V: TRBV19
length: 13
size: NA
DNA: TGTGCCAGTATGACAGGGGGCCAAGAGACCCAGTACTTC
CDR3: CASMTGGQETQYF

J: TRBJ2-2
D: NA
V: TRBV4-3
length: 17
size: NA
DNA: TGCGCCAGCAGCCCGCCCCACGAACTAGGAGCCACCGGGGAGCTGTTTTTT
CDR3: CASSPPHELGATGELFF

J: TRBJ2-3
D: TRBD2
V: TRBV25-1
length: 16
size: NA
DNA: TGTGCCAGCAGTACGCAAGCGGGAGGGAGGAGGGATACGCAGTATTTT
CDR3: CASSTQAGGRRDTQYF

J: TRBJ1-5
D: NA
V: TRBV19
length: 14
size: NA
DNA: TGTGCCAGTAGTATAGAGAGGAGTATTCCGCCCCAGCATTTT
CDR3: CASSIERSIPPQHF

J: TRBJ1-5
D: NA
V: TRBV4-3
length: 15
size: few
DNA: TGCGCCAGCAGCCAAGATAGGGACTTCGGTCAGCCCCAGCATTTT
CDR3: CASSQDRDFGQPQHF

J: TRBJ1-6
D: NA
V: TRBV11-2
length: 15
size: NA
DNA: TGTGCCAGCAGCTACGTTCGCGGGCTTAATTCACCCCTCCACTTT
CDR3: CASSYVRGLNSPLHF

J: TRBJ1-2
D: NA
V: TRBV10-3
length: 13
size: NA
DNA: TGTGCCATCAGTGAGTCCGAATCCGGTGGCTACACCTTC
CDR3: CAISESESGGYTF

J: TRBJ2-5
D: NA
V: TRBV7-2
length: 12
size: NA
DNA: TGTGCCAGCAGCCCCACTATACAGACCCAGTACTTC
CDR3: CASSPTIQTQYF

J: TRBJ1-5
D: NA
V: TRBV2
length: 13
size: few
DNA: TGTGCCAGCAGTGACTTTCTTAATCAGCCCCAGCATTTT
CDR3: CASSDFLNQPQHF

J: TRBJ2-2
D: TRBD2
V: TRBV9
length: 18
size: NA
DNA: TGTGCCAGCAGCCCAAATTCGGGGGCGGGAGGGCCGTCCGGGGAGCTGTTTTTT
CDR3: CASSPNSGAGGPSGELFF

J: TRBJ2-2
D: TRBD2
V: TRBV9
length: 15
size: NA
DNA: TGTGCCAGCAGCCAGACTAGCGGGGGAGCCGGGGAGCTGTTTTTT
CDR3: CASSQTSGGAGELFF

J: TRBJ2-1
D: TRBD2
V: TRBV18
length: 18
size: NA
DNA: TGTGCCAGCTCACCACAGTCTCTAGCGGGGGGTGCCTACAATGAGCAGTTCTTC
CDR3: CASSPQSLAGGAYNEQFF

J: TRBJ2-1
D: TRBD2
V: TRBV30
length: 12
size: NA
DNA: TGTGCCTGGACTAGCGGGAGTTATGAGCAGTTCTTC
CDR3: CAWTSGSYEQFF

J: TRBJ2-2
D: TRBD1
V: TRBV7-9
length: 14
size: NA
DNA: TGTGCCAGCAGCTCCCATACAGGGGCCGGGGAGCTGTTTTTT
CDR3: CASSSHTGAGELFF

J: TRBJ1-4
D: NA
V: TRBV5-8
length: 15
size: NA
DNA: TGTGCCAGCAGCTTGGGGGGACACCGTAATGAAAAACTGTTTTTT
CDR3: CASSLGGHRNEKLFF

J: TRBJ2-1
D: TRBD2
V: TRBV4-3
length: 16
size: NA
DNA: TGCGCCAGCAGCCACGAACTAGCGGGAGTCTCCGGGGAGCAGTTCTTC
CDR3: CASSHELAGVSGEQFF

J: TRBJ2-7
D: NA
V: TRBV18
length: 17
size: NA
DNA: TGTGCCAGCTCACCAGGGGCTGGAGGGGGCGCTACCTACGAGCAGTACTTC
CDR3: CASSPGAGGGATYEQYF

J: TRBJ1-2
D: NA
V: TRBV2
length: 15
size: NA
DNA: TGTGCCAGCAGCCAAGTGGCCACGGGTAACTATGGCTACACCTTC
CDR3: CASSQVATGNYGYTF

J: TRBJ2-7
D: NA
V: TRBV27
length: 16
size: once
DNA: TGTGCCAGCAGTTCCCTCCTGGCAGGGGTGATATACGAGCAGTACTTC
CDR3: CASSSLLAGVIYEQYF

J: TRBJ2-1
D: TRBD2
V: TRBV6-4
length: 16
size: few
DNA: TGTGCCAGCAGTGACTCCCCTAGCGGGGGGGTAGGGGAGCAGTTCTTC
CDR3: CASSDSPSGGVGEQFF

J: TRBJ2-2
D: NA
V: TRBV20-1
length: 11
size: NA
DNA: TGCAGTGCCATCAGGTCCGGGGAGCTGTTTTTT
CDR3: CSAIRSGELFF

J: TRBJ2-3
D: TRBD2
V: TRBV5-1
length: 16
size: NA
DNA: TGCGCCAGCAGCACTCTAGCGGGGGGGAACACAGATACGCAGTATTTT
CDR3: CASSTLAGGNTDTQYF

J: TRBJ2-1
D: NA
V: TRBV11-2
length: 14
size: NA
DNA: TGTGCCAGCAGCTTTTACGGTTACTACAATGAGCAGTTCTTC
CDR3: CASSFYGYYNEQFF

J: TRBJ1-1
D: NA
V: TRBV5-5
length: 13
size: NA
DNA: TGTGCCAGCAGCTTTATTACTTTCGCTGAAGCTTTCTTT
CDR3: CASSFITFAEAFF

J: TRBJ2-5
D: TRBD1
V: TRBV7-3
length: 15
size: once
DNA: TGTGCCAGCAGCTTAACGGGACAGGGTGGTGAGACCCAGTACTTC
CDR3: CASSLTGQGGETQYF

J: TRBJ2-6
D: TRBD1
V: TRBV4-1
length: 17
size: NA
DNA: TGCGCCAGCAGCCTCGACAGGGAACGAACTGGGGCCAACGTCCTGACTTTC
CDR3: CASSLDRERTGANVLTF

J: TRBJ2-1
D: TRBD2
V: TRBV5-1
length: 17
size: NA
DNA: TGCGCCAGCAGCCCTACAGCGGGGGGCCTCTCCTACAATGAGCAGTTCTTC
CDR3: CASSPTAGGLSYNEQFF

J: TRBJ2-1
D: TRBD2
V: TRBV7-8
length: 15
size: few
DNA: TGTGCCAGCACCCGGCAGCGGGGGGGCACGAATGAGCAGTTCTTC
CDR3: CASTRQRGGTNEQFF

J: TRBJ2-3
D: NA
V: TRBV5-6
length: 16
size: NA
DNA: TGTGCCAGCAGCTTGGTGCGGCGCCTATACACAGATACGCAGTATTTT
CDR3: CASSLVRRLYTDTQYF

J: TRBJ1-2
D: TRBD1
V: TRBV15
length: 17
size: NA
DNA: TGTGCCACCAGCAGAGATACGATACGGCAGGGGGCTGGCGGCTACACCTTC
CDR3: CATSRDTIRQGAGGYTF

J: TRBJ2-1
D: NA
V: TRBV5-1
length: 14
size: NA
DNA: TGCGCCAGCAGCTTGGTCGGGTACTACAATGAGCAGTTCTTC
CDR3: CASSLVGYYNEQFF

J: TRBJ2-5
D: NA
V: TRBV29-1
length: 12
size: NA
DNA: TGCAGCGTTCAGGCGGGTTCGGAGACCCAGTACTTC
CDR3: CSVQAGSETQYF

J: TRBJ2-5
D: TRBD2
V: TRBV5-1
length: 13
size: once
DNA: TGCGCCAGCAGCCACCCAGAAGGACTAGCTCAGTACTTC
CDR3: CASSHPEGLAQYF

J: TRBJ2-1
D: NA
V: TRBV7-2
length: 16
size: once
DNA: TGTGCCAGCAGCCCAGATACGACCCCCTTGAGGAATGAGCAGTTCTTC
CDR3: CASSPDTTPLRNEQFF

J: TRBJ1-2
D: TRBD1
V: TRBV7-3
length: 17
size: NA
DNA: TGTGCCAGCAGCTTAAACCCAGGGGGCTACCTCGGGCTGGGCTACACCTTC
CDR3: CASSLNPGGYLGLGYTF

J: TRBJ2-7
D: NA
V: TRBV12-5
length: 12
size: few
DNA: TGTGCTAGTGGTTTGGTACAGAGCGAGCAGTACTTC
CDR3: CASGLVQSEQYF